These 21 T cell receptor beta chains were all obtained from the same sample, sequenced in a study of regulatory T cells in long-lasting Graves disease. The sample's time point: newly diagnosed GD, antithyroid drugs for less than 3 months. RNA extracted from PBMCs served as the sequencing template. Arm-PCR of CDR3 regions and iRepertoire HTBI primers were the basis on which TCR beta libraries were built. One entry per CDR3 protein results from TCRdb running MiXCR on the multiplex PCR reads. There are 300,000 to 400,000 distinct CDR3 sequences in the sample; roughly 17% occur only once, and about 32% lies in the top ten. These same data were also listed under a study on T cells in Graves' hyperthyroidism and ophthalmopathy.

This sample comprised peripheral blood mononuclear cells (PBMCs), obtained at new diagnosis, from a patient treated with antithyroid drugs. Receptors were obtained from a man between 35 and 55 years old with Graves disease.

This clonotype was detected a few times. This chain joins TRBV7-3 and TRBJ2-3; 12 bases align to TRBD2. The trim removed 5 bases at V and 5 bases at J, leaving 8 bases unmatched. The CDR3 contains 16 residues. Germline V lookup: CDR1 SGHTA, CDR2 FQGTGA. In DNA, the CDR3 is TGTGCCAGCAGCATTACTAGCGGGGGGCGGGGAGATACGCAGTATTTT. This encodes CASSITSGGRGDTQYF.

The CDR3, as DNA: TGTGCCAGCAGCTTGGAAGGGACGAAAGCTTTCTTT. This gives the protein CASSLEGTKAFF. The chain joins TRBV11-2 to TRBJ1-1; D may be TRBD1 (5 bases). CDR1 SGHAT and CDR2 FQNNGV come from the germline V gene. V was trimmed by 3 bases and J by 9 bases, leaving 11 bases between them. This CDR3 is built from 12 residues.

The table lists this clonotype with a few counts. The chain recombines TRBV6-2 or TRBV6-3 with TRBJ2-1, with TRBD2 matching over 7 bases. Germline CDR1 and CDR2: MNHEY and SVGEGT. CDR3 length equals 14 residues. V lost 10 bases, J lost 4 bases, and 10 bases stayed unmatched. DNA for the CDR3: TGTGCCACCAAATCAGCGGGGAAGTACAATGAGCAGTTCTTC. This sequence encodes CATKSAGKYNEQFF.

Regarding this clonotype: It may be a read error: a sequence one base away is much more abundant. The V gene is TRBV7-9, the J gene TRBJ2-3; 11 bases are a match to TRBD2. The germline CDR1 and CDR2 sequences are SEHNR and FQNEAQ (reference sequence). CDR3 length equals 15 residues. For the CDR3, the DNA is TGTGCCGGCAGCTTAGTAGCGGGGGGGCAGGATACGCAGTATTTT. Residues: CAGSLVAGGQDTQYF.

This clonotype showed up many times. The chain couples TRBV7-2 to TRBJ2-5; D may correspond to TRBD1 or TRBD2 (5 bases each). Germline loops: CDR1 SGHTA, CDR2 FQGNSA. V was cut by 4 bases and J by 1 base, with 19 bases left in between. CDR3 length equals 17 residues. The CDR3 loop is CASSSSPMGRRQETQYF. CDR3 in DNA: TGTGCCAGCAGCTCCTCACCCATGGGACGGCGCCAAGAGACCCAGTACTTC.

This clonotype was observed at least ten times. The rearrangement links TRBV28 to TRBJ1-1; 7 nucleotides agree with TRBD1. The germline CDR1 and CDR2 sequences are MDHEN and SYDVKM. The CDR3 contains 14 residues. V shed 6 bases, J shed 1 base, and the junction held 5 bases outside the gene matches. Here the CDR3 DNA reads TGTGCCAGCAGGGTTGACAGGGCGAACACTGAAGCTTTCTTT. Translated, it gives CASRVDRANTEAFF.

This clonotype occurred a few times. This sequence joins TRBV5-1 and TRBJ2-2; weak D call: TRBD1 (6 bases). Germline loops: CDR1 SGHRS, CDR2 YFSETQ. V lost 0 bases, J lost 5 bases, and 11 bases lay in between. This CDR3 is 15 amino acids long. Written as DNA, the CDR3 is TGCGCCAGCAGCTTGGGTCAGGGGAAGACCGGGGAGCTGTTTTTT. Its translation is CASSLGQGKTGELFF.

This clonotype was observed at least ten times. This chain connects TRBV29-1 to TRBJ1-1; possible D gene TRBD1, 5 bases. The CDR3 runs 13 residues. Germline lookup yields CDR1 SQVTM and CDR2 ANQGSEA. V lost 6 bases and J 1 base, leaving 12 bases between the germline ends. The CDR3 spells CSVAGRKNTEAFF. CDR3 sequence (DNA): TGCAGCGTAGCGGGACGGAAGAACACTGAAGCTTTCTTT.

V usage is TRBV4-3 and J usage is TRBJ2-3; D may match TRBD1 or TRBD2 (5 bases each). V was shortened by 0 bases and J by 0 bases, with 19 bases between the two germline ends. The germline CDR1 and CDR2 sequences are LGHNA and YSLEER. The CDR3 has 19 amino acids. In DNA form, the CDR3 reads TGCGCCAGCAGCCAAGACCCGGGACGGGTAATTTCTAGCACAGATACGCAGTATTTT. Its protein product is CASSQDPGRVISSTDTQYF.

This clonotype was found many times. The chain employs TRBV2 and TRBJ2-2; D is uncertain. Germline-derived CDR1 and CDR2 are SNHLY and FYNNEI. The CDR3 length is 12 residues. Trimming removed 4 bases from V and 4 bases from J, with 4 bases in between. CDR3 sequence reads: CASSGGTGELFF. CDR3 coding DNA: TGTGCCAGCAGTGGGGGCACCGGGGAGCTGTTTTTT.

The chain joins TRBV6-1 to TRBJ2-7; TRBD1 is a possible D gene (5 bases). Germline CDR1 and CDR2: MNHNS and SASEGT. The V gene lost 7 bases and the J gene lost 0 bases, with 13 bases spanning the gap. The CDR3 has 14 residues. CDR3 nucleotide sequence: TGTGCCAGCACCGGACAAGTCTTCTCCTACGAGCAGTACTTC. It translates to CASTGQVFSYEQYF.

In its sample, this clonotype was seen many times. The chain joins TRBV28 to TRBJ1-5; maybe TRBD1 (6 bases). CDR1 and CDR2 from the germline V gene are MDHEN and SYDVKM. Trimming stripped 7 bases from V and 8 bases from J, with 21 bases between. The length of the CDR3 is 15 residues. CDR3 nucleotide sequence: TGTGCCAGCACCCTGGGTGGGGAGGGGGGTGAGCCCCAGCATTTT. It yields the protein CASTLGGEGGEPQHF.

This clonotype has a count of ten or more. This rearrangement joins TRBV20-1 to TRBJ1-3; 7 positions agree with TRBD1. The CDR3 totals 16 residues. CDR1 and CDR2 (germline): DFQATT, SNEGSKA (reference sequence). V trimming: 2 bases; J trimming: 0 bases; junction bases outside the gene matches: 7. CDR3 sequence reads: CSARSMTGLSGNTIYF. CDR3 DNA sequence: TGCAGTGCTAGATCGATGACAGGGCTCTCTGGAAACACCATATATTTT.

This clonotype has more than one count but fewer than ten. This rearrangement joins TRBV4-2 to TRBJ2-5; D is unresolved. There are 14 residues in the CDR3. The V gene's germline CDR1 is LGHNA and CDR2 YNFKEQ. V was trimmed by 2 bases and J by 3 bases, leaving 10 bases between them. The CDR3 bases are TGTGCCAGCAGCCAACCCGACTTGAAAGAGACCCAGTACTTC. This gives the protein CASSQPDLKETQYF.

V gene TRBV5-6 combines with J gene TRBJ2-1; D uncertain. V was pared by 3 bases and J by 0 bases, with 13 bases between. The CDR3 is 16 residues long. CDR1 and CDR2 (germline): SGHDT, YYEEEE. In nucleotides, the CDR3 is TGTGCCAGCAGCTCGGGCCCTGGATACTCCTACAATGAGCAGTTCTTC. This sequence encodes CASSSGPGYSYNEQFF.

This clonotype showed up many times. The chain carries TRBV3-1 and TRBJ1-3, with D possibly matching TRBD1 (6 bases). This CDR3 is 13 amino acids long. V was shortened by 4 bases and J by 8 bases, with 12 bases between the two germline ends. Germline lookup yields CDR1 LGHDT and CDR2 YNNKEL (reference sequence). CDR3 sequence: CASSPRGSDTIYF. As DNA, the CDR3 is TGTGCCAGCAGCCCTAGGGGGTCGGACACCATATATTTT.

As regards this clonotype: Germline is not matched at one junction end, which may reflect a read error. This chain connects TRBV5-1 to TRBJ2-2; D possibly corresponds to TRBD1 (5 bases). The CDR3 totals 14 residues. Germline V gene sequence: CDR1 SGHRS, CDR2 YFSETQ. The CDR3 coding sequence is TGTGCCAGCAAAGGGGCGGTAAACACCGGGGAGCTGTTTTTT. This codes for CASKGAVNTGELFF.

Concerning this clonotype itself: A much larger clone lies one base from this, so it may be a read error. The rearrangement links TRBV18 to TRBJ2-6, with a weak D call TRBD1 (5 bases). The CDR3 is 17 amino acids. Germline V CDR1 and CDR2: KGHSH, LQKENI. The CDR3 loop reads CASSPEPGSSGANVLIF. In nucleotides, the CDR3 is TGTGCCAGCTCACCCGAACCGGGTAGCTCTGGGGCCAACGTCCTGATTTTC.

This clonotype occurred a few times. The V and J genes are TRBV18 and TRBJ2-4; TRBD1 might be the D (6 bases). The CDR3 runs 15 residues. Deletions cut 3 bases from V and 3 bases from J, with 12 bases between. Germline CDR1 reads KGHSH; CDR2 reads LQKENI. The CDR3 sequence: CASSPYRDGKNIQYF. The CDR3 nucleotides read TGTGCCAGCTCACCGTACAGGGACGGCAAAAACATTCAGTACTTC.

This clonotype has ten or more counts. The chain has TRBV7-9 and TRBJ2-5, with no clear D. The CDR3 runs 14 residues. V was clipped by 1 base and J by 1 base, with 7 bases between them. Germline CDR1 reads SEHNR; CDR2 reads FQNEAQ (reference sequence). CDR3 region: CASSLDNAQETQYF. For the CDR3, the DNA is TGTGCCAGCAGCTTAGATAACGCCCAAGAGACCCAGTACTTC.

This clonotype has ten or more counts. The chain links TRBV7-2 to TRBJ2-7, with TRBD2 as a possible D gene (5 bases). Per the germline V gene, CDR1 is SGHTA and CDR2 is FQGNSA. The V and J ends lost 1 base and 2 bases respectively, with 15 bases between them. CDR3 length equals 16 residues. The CDR3 protein is CASSLVSGIPAYEQYF. CDR3 sequence (DNA): TGTGCCAGCAGCTTAGTTTCCGGGATCCCCGCCTACGAGCAGTACTTC.